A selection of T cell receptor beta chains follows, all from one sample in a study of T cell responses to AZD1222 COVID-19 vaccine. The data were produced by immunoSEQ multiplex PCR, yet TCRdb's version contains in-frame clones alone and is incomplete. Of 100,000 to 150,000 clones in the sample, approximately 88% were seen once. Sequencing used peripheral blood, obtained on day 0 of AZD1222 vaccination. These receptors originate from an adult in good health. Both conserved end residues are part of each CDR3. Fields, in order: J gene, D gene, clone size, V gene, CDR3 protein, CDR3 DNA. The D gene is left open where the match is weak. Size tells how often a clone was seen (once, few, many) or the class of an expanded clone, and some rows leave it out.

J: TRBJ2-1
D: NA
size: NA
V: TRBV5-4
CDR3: CASSSLDLEQFF
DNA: TGTGCCAGCAGCTCCTTAGATCTTGAGCAGTTCTTC

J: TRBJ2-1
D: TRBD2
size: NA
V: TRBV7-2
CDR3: CASSLSGGGYNEQFF
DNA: TGTGCCAGCAGCCTATCCGGGGGGGGCTACAATGAGCAGTTCTTC

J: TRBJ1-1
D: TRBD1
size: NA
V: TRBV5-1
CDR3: CASSLNRGNTEAFF
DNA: TGCGCCAGCAGTTTGAACAGGGGTAACACTGAAGCTTTCTTT

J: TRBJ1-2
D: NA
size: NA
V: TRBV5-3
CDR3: CARSQGIGEWGVPYGYTF
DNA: TGTGCCAGAAGCCAGGGCATTGGGGAATGGGGAGTCCCCTATGGCTACACCTTC

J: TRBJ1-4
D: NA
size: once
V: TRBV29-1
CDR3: CSAHRGTNEKLFF
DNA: TGCAGCGCTCATCGAGGGACTAATGAAAAACTGTTTTTT

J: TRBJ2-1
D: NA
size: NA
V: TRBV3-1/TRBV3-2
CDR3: CASSPGLSNEQFF
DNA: TGTGCCAGCAGCCCCGGACTTAGCAATGAGCAGTTCTTC

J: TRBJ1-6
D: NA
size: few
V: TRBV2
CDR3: CASSEGFNSPLHF
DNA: TGTGCCAGCAGTGAAGGGTTCAATTCACCCCTCCACTTT

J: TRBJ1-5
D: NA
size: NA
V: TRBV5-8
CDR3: CASSLATGSGNQPQHF
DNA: TGTGCCAGCAGCTTGGCAACAGGGTCGGGCAATCAGCCCCAGCATTTT

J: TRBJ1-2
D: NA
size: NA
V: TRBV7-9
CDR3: CAIRQGQGYTF
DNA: TGTGCCATAAGGCAGGGACAAGGCTACACCTTC

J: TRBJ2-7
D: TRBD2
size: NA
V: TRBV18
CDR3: CASSPTGLAGAYEQYF
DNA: TGTGCCAGCTCACCAACAGGACTAGCGGGAGCCTACGAGCAGTACTTC

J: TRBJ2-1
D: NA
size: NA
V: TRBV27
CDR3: CASSLQGLPLNEQFF
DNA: TGTGCCAGCAGTTTACAGGGACTCCCTCTCAATGAGCAGTTCTTC

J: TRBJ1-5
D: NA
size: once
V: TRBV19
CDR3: CASSGGDQPQHF
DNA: TGTGCCAGTAGCGGGGGGGACCAGCCCCAGCATTTT

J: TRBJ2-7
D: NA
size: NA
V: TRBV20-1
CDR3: CSASPQGYYEQYF
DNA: TGCAGTGCTAGTCCCCAGGGTTACTACGAGCAGTACTTC

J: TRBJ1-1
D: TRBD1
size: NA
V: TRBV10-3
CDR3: CATGDRENTEAFF
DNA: TGTGCCACGGGGGACAGGGAGAACACTGAAGCTTTCTTT

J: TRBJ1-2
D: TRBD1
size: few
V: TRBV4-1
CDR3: CASSQADRGLGYTF
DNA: TGCGCCAGCAGCCAAGCCGACAGGGGGCTCGGCTACACCTTC

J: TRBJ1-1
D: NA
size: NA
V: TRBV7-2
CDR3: CASSSSRSSRGAFF
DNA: TGTGCCAGCAGCTCCTCCAGGTCGTCACGGGGAGCTTTCTTT

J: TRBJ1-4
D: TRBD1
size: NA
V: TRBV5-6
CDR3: CASSFGTGTATNEKLFF
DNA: TGTGCCAGCAGCTTCGGGACAGGGACTGCAACTAATGAAAAACTGTTTTTT

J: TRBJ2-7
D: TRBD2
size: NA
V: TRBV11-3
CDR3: CASSSGLADYEQYF
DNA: TGTGCCAGCAGCTCGGGACTAGCGGACTACGAGCAGTACTTC

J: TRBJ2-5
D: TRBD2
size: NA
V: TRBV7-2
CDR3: CASSTGTSGILQETQYF
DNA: TGTGCCAGCAGCACTGGGACTAGCGGGATTCTACAAGAGACCCAGTACTTC

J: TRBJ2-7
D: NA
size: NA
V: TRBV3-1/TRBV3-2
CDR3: CASSQTAAGSSGRGQYF
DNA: TGTGCCAGCAGCCAAACCGCGGCGGGGTCCTCAGGAAGGGGACAGTACTTC

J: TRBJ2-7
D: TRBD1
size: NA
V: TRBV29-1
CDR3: CSVQGALYEQYF
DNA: TGCAGCGTACAGGGGGCTTTATACGAGCAGTACTTC

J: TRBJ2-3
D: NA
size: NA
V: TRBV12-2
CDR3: CASRLLAGAEDTQYF
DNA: TGTGCAAGTCGCTTACTAGCGGGAGCTGAAGATACGCAGTATTTT

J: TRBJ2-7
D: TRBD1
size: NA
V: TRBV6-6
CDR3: CASSPHQRTGAPYEQYF
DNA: TGTGCCAGCAGTCCTCATCAAAGAACAGGGGCCCCCTACGAGCAGTACTTC

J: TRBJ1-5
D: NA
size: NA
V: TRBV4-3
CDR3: CASSQEVSGNQPQHF
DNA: TGCGCCAGCAGCCAAGAAGTGTCCGGCAATCAGCCCCAGCATTTT